The sequence of this T cell receptor beta chain was determined in a study of T cell repertoires in cytomegalovirus infection. Study information: Matching HLA type and CMV infection were both indicated by public TCR beta signatures. Study findings and constraints: There were HLA-C-restricted CMV-specific TCR beta clonotypes dominating the ex vivo response.

Comment on this clonotype: Its antigen is still unknown.

TCRdb re-called the reads with MiXCR, one entry per CDR3 protein. The sample holds some 560,000 distinct CDR3 sequences; about 39% are singletons and the top ten take 48%. Trimming cost V 2 bases and J 0 bases, with 14 bases left between them. CDR1 and CDR2 (germline): ENHRY, SYGVKD. The CDR3 contains 16 residues. The J gene is TRBJ2-7, the V gene TRBV10-3, with D perhaps matching TRBD2 (5 bases). This TCR was recovered from a human donor in good health (CMV status not recorded). Some clones in this sample may be carry-over from other donors' samples. Here the sequenced sample was cultured PBMCs, taken from culture after CMV antigen stimulation. The chain's CDR3 is CAISETGGRDSYEQYF. In nucleotides, the CDR3 is TGTGCCATCAGTGAGACGGGTGGGAGAGACTCCTACGAGCAGTACTTC.